Each of the 15 T cell receptor beta chains below was sequenced from the same sample in a study of T cell responses to AZD1222 COVID-19 vaccine (dated by TCRdb to about 2021). Library generation was performed with the immunoSEQ multiplex PCR assay. TCRdb holds this immuneACCESS table with in-frame rearrangements only. Some clones are missing; in checked studies, unresolved V genes explain under half, and the rest has no known cause. The sample includes some 150,000 clones, with just over 85% observed a single time. The top ten clones comprise approximately 5% of the sample. Sample time point, as interpreted from the label and publication: about 28 days (+/-7) after the second vaccine dose. Sequenced here: peripheral blood, sampled 28 days after the second AZD1222 dose. The source is an adult who received the AZD1222 COVID-19 vaccine.

The rearrangement joins TRBV28 to TRBJ1-1; D is perhaps TRBD1 (5 bases). CDR1 is MDHEN, CDR2 SYDVKM, per germline. The ends were cut back, 8 bases at V and 1 base at J, with 14 bases in the middle. The CDR3 totals 14 residues. The CDR3 reads CASGPGTGNTEAFF. For the CDR3, the DNA is TGTGCCAGCGGTCCCGGGACGGGGAACACTGAAGCTTTCTTT.

The chain links TRBV2 to TRBJ2-7; 9 positions match TRBD2. V lost 6 bases to trimming and J lost 3 bases; unmatched junction nucleotides: 12. Germline V gives CDR1 SNHLY, CDR2 FYNNEI. This CDR3 region has 16 residues. CDR3 amino acids: CASRWTSDSIYYEQYF. CDR3 DNA: TGTGCCAGCAGATGGACTAGCGATAGTATATACTACGAGCAGTACTTC.

This rearrangement joins TRBV10-3 to TRBJ1-6; 7 positions agree with TRBD1. This CDR3 has 13 amino acids. V shed 8 bases, J shed 8 bases, and the junction held 6 bases outside the gene matches. Germline V lookup: CDR1 ENHRY, CDR2 SYGVKD. CDR3 DNA sequence: TGTGCCATCGGGACAGATGCGGATTCACCCCTCCACTTT. Protein product: CAIGTDADSPLHF.

The rearrangement uses TRBV5-4 and TRBJ1-2, with D possibly TRBD1 on 6 matching bases. Per germline, CDR1 SGHNT and CDR2 YYREEE (reference sequence). V was clipped by 0 bases and J by 4 bases, with 7 bases between them. The CDR3 is 13 residues long. CDR3 in DNA: TGTGCCAGCAGCTTGGACAGGGTCTATGGCTACACCTTC. Translating it yields CASSLDRVYGYTF.

J is TRBJ2-1 and V is TRBV18, with D unresolved. V lost 0 bases, J lost 2 bases, and 11 bases lay in between. This CDR3 is built from 16 residues. Germline assignment: CDR1 KGHSH and CDR2 LQKENI. The CDR3 region is CASSPPNSLAYNEQFF. CDR3 sequence (DNA): TGTGCCAGCTCACCACCGAACAGCCTGGCCTACAATGAGCAGTTCTTC.

This clone was picked up a small number of times. The genes are TRBV10-3 and TRBJ2-1; 9 bases map to TRBD2. The V segment lost 8 bases and the J segment 4 bases; nucleotides outside the gene matches: 3. The CDR3 is 13 residues long. From germline, CDR1 is ENHRY and CDR2 SYGVKD. The CDR3 protein is CAIAGGLYNEQFF. The CDR3 coding sequence is TGTGCCATCGCGGGGGGGCTTTACAATGAGCAGTTCTTC.

The V call is TRBV10-3, the J call TRBJ2-1; 12 bases fit TRBD2. Per germline, CDR1 ENHRY and CDR2 SYGVKD. Trimming at V came to 7 bases and at J to 0 bases, leaving 4 bases not matched to a gene. This CDR3 has 16 residues. The CDR3 loop is CAITSTSGSSYNEQFF. The CDR3 nucleotides are TGTGCCATCACCTCGACTAGCGGGAGCTCCTACAATGAGCAGTTCTTC.

The genes are TRBV6-1 and TRBJ2-3; the D gene is possibly TRBD1 (6 bases). V gave up 1 base and J gave up 6 bases, with 14 bases separating them. CDR1 and CDR2 (germline): MNHNS, SASEGT. The CDR3 totals 15 residues. The CDR3 nucleotides are TGTGCCAGCAGTGAAGGGGGGCTTGTAGGCGATACGCAGTATTTT. Translation gives CASSEGGLVGDTQYF.

The V gene is TRBV28, the J gene TRBJ1-6; tentatively, D is TRBD1 (5 bases). Germline V gene sequence: CDR1 MDHEN, CDR2 SYDVKM. This CDR3 contains 15 residues. Trimming cost V 3 bases and J 7 bases, with 13 bases left between them. The CDR3 region has the DNA TGTGCCAGCAGTTTGCAGGGACCGTCCAATTCACCCCTCCACTTT. Its protein product is CASSLQGPSNSPLHF.

The chain recombines TRBV5-4 with TRBJ2-1, with D perhaps matching TRBD1 or TRBD2 (6 bases each). V was cut by 4 bases and J by 3 bases, with 17 bases left in between. This CDR3 region has 16 residues. CDR1 is SGHNT, CDR2 YYREEE, per germline (reference sequence). This CDR3 reads CASSLGAGGFYNEQFF. The CDR3, as DNA: TGTGCCAGCAGCCTGGGGGCCGGGGGTTTCTACAATGAGCAGTTCTTC.

The J gene is TRBJ2-1, the V gene TRBV7-8; tentatively, D is TRBD1 (6 bases). The CDR3 consists of 17 residues. In germline, CDR1 is SGHVS, CDR2 FQNEAQ. Trimming removed 1 base from V and 4 bases from J, with 17 bases in between. DNA of the CDR3: TGTGCCAGCAGCTTAGAACGGGCCACAGGGCGGTACAATGAGCAGTTCTTC. It translates to CASSLERATGRYNEQFF.

The chain employs TRBV19 and TRBJ2-7; 7 nucleotides line up with TRBD1. The V segment lost 6 bases and the J segment 2 bases; nucleotides outside the gene matches: 7. The CDR3 consists of 14 residues. Per germline, CDR1 LNHDA and CDR2 SQIVND (reference sequence). In DNA, the CDR3 is TGTGCCAGTAGCTTGGGACAGTCCACCTACGAGCAGTACTTC. Its protein is CASSLGQSTYEQYF.

The rearrangement uses TRBV30 and TRBJ1-1; 7 bases agree with TRBD1. This CDR3 is built from 15 residues. V lost 0 bases and J lost 0; bases outside the gene matches: 4. CDR1 GTSNPN and CDR2 SVGIG come from the germline V gene (reference sequence). The CDR3 loop is CAWSVGGGLNTEAFF. CDR3 DNA sequence: TGTGCCTGGAGTGTAGGAGGGGGCTTGAACACTGAAGCTTTCTTT.

The chain links TRBV28 to TRBJ1-1, with D tentatively TRBD1 (5 bases). The V end was cut by 2 bases, the J end by 8 bases, with 24 bases between. Germline-derived CDR1 and CDR2 are MDHEN and SYDVKM. The CDR3 sequence is 17 residues long. The CDR3 sequence: CASSLGGAWVRSEEAFF. DNA for the CDR3: TGTGCCAGCAGTTTAGGCGGGGCGTGGGTGAGATCTGAGGAAGCTTTCTTT.

The chain is built from TRBV11-2 and TRBJ2-5; possible D gene TRBD1, 5 bases. This CDR3 comprises 14 residues. The ends were cut back, 6 bases at V and 1 base at J, with 12 bases in the middle. The germline V gene encodes CDR1 SGHAT and CDR2 FQNNGV. CDR3 in DNA: TGTGCCAGCAGACCAACAGGAAGCCAAGAGACCCAGTACTTC. Protein sequence: CASRPTGSQETQYF. Based on the CDR3 plus reference TRBV11-2 and TRBJ2-5, the full variable domain is EAGVAQSPRYKIIEKRQSVAFWCNPISGHATLYWYQQILGQGPKLLIQFQNNGVVDDSQLPKDRFSAERLKGVDSTLKIQPAKLEDSAVYLCASRPTGSQETQYFGPGTRLLVL.